The 8 T cell receptor beta chains reported below all come from one sample, sequenced in a study of Graves' ophthalmopathy and Graves' hyperthyroidism. As the template, RNA transcripts were used to amplify TCR beta CDR3 regions. HTBI primers were used in a first-round RT-PCR, which preceded a second-round multiplex PCR. From the multiplex PCR reads, TCRdb called clonotypes with MiXCR, one entry per CDR3 protein. The table has about 740,000 distinct CDR3 sequences, about 44% seen once. The sample comprised peripheral blood. The receptor source for this set is an adult man with Graves' ophthalmopathy.

The CDR3, as DNA: TGCAGTGCTGACAGCAGGCCGGGCACTGAAGCTTTCTTT. This sequence encodes CSADSRPGTEAFF. The rearrangement uses TRBV20-1 and TRBJ1-1, with D possibly being TRBD1 (5 bases). This CDR3 has 13 residues. V lost 5 bases to trimming and J lost 4 bases, with 14 bases between them. Germline V CDR1 and CDR2: DFQATT, SNEGSKA (reference sequence).

A remark on this clonotype: The DNA is left out, because the CDR3 cannot be placed on it with certainty; the CDR3 is given as TCRdb lists it. V usage is TRBV7-3 and J usage is TRBJ2-7. Germline V gene data show CDR1 as SGHTA and CDR2 as FQGTGA. 13 amino acids form the CDR3, both terminal residues included. This CDR3 is CASSSSEYNEQFF.

The V and J genes are TRBV29-1 and TRBJ1-4; TRBD1 might be the D (6 bases). V dropped 6 bases and J dropped 15 bases, with 14 bases sitting between them. The CDR3 length is 10 residues. Germline CDR1 SQVTM, CDR2 ANQGSEA. CDR3 coding DNA: TGCAGCGTCGGGACACGGGGGGTGTTTTTT. Protein: CSVGTRGVFF.

The chain couples TRBV19 to TRBJ1-5; D not resolved. The CDR3 is made up of 17 amino acids. Trimming removed 0 bases at V and 0 bases at J, with 12 bases between. In germline, CDR1 is LNHDA, CDR2 SQIVND (reference sequence). CDR3 sequence reads: CASSIDLGRASNQPQHF. DNA for the CDR3: TGTGCCAGTAGTATAGATCTCGGGAGGGCTAGCAATCAGCCCCAGCATTTT.

This clonotype came up many times. CDR3 in amino acids: CASSYSVRLLHF. The CDR3 DNA reads as TGTGCCAGCAGTTACTCGGTCCGACTCCTCCACTTT. The rearrangement joins TRBV6-6 to TRBJ1-6; D remains unclear. CDR3 length: 12 amino acids. CDR1 and CDR2 (germline): MNHNY, SVGAGI (reference sequence). The germline V and J ends were trimmed by 0 bases and 15 bases, with 9 bases remaining between them.

The J gene is TRBJ2-5, the V gene TRBV7-2; weak D call: TRBD2 (5 bases). The CDR3 contains 16 residues. V lost 1 base, J lost 1 base, and 13 bases lay in between. Germline-derived CDR1 and CDR2 are SGHTA and FQGNSA. The CDR3 region has the DNA TGTGCCAGCAGCTTAGATTCTGGACTTATCCAAGAGACCCAGTACTTC. Translated, it gives CASSLDSGLIQETQYF.

This sequence joins TRBV4-3 and TRBJ2-7; TRBD1 might be the D (6 bases). V lost 4 bases, J lost 4 bases, and 14 bases lay in between. Looked up from germline, CDR1 is LGHNA and CDR2 is YSLEER. The CDR3 length is 14 residues. The CDR3, as DNA: TGCGCCAGCAGCCGAGCGCAGGGGAGTTACGAGCAGTACTTC. It translates to CASSRAQGSYEQYF.

A remark on this clonotype: The germline gene is not matched at one end of the junction; a read error may be the cause. This chain joins TRBV10-1 and TRBJ2-5; no firm D call. The length of the CDR3 is 14 residues. CDR1 is WNHNN and CDR2 is SYGVQD in the germline V gene (reference sequence). The CDR3 loop is CASSLSSGQGTQYF. The CDR3 DNA reads TGTGCCAGCAGTTTATCGTCAGGCCAAGGGACCCAGTACTTC.